This entry describes one T cell receptor beta chain. Since the CDR3 does not end with the conserved phenylalanine or tryptophan, this likely comes from a read error. V was clipped by 4 bases and J by 13 bases; unmatched bases: 5. From germline, CDR1 is MGHDK and CDR2 SYGVNS. This CDR3 region has 12 residues. After constant-region reverse-primer amplification, full-length variable regions underwent semi-nested PCR with Nested Universal Primer A. TCRdb independently ran MiXCR on the 5' RACE reads; one entry per CDR3 protein. The sample yields about 47,000 distinct CDR3 sequences, 25% to 30% seen once. This chain joins TRBV25-1 and TRBJ2-4, with TRBD1 matching over 9 bases. The sequencing input was naive CD4+ T cells sorted from blood. Subset in this sample: naive CD4+ T cells, CD4+CD45RA+CD25-. This receptor was taken from a female donor with breast cancer. CDR3: CASSGTGDRQYV. As DNA, the CDR3 is TGTGCCAGCAGTGGGACAGGGGATCGCCAGTACGTC.